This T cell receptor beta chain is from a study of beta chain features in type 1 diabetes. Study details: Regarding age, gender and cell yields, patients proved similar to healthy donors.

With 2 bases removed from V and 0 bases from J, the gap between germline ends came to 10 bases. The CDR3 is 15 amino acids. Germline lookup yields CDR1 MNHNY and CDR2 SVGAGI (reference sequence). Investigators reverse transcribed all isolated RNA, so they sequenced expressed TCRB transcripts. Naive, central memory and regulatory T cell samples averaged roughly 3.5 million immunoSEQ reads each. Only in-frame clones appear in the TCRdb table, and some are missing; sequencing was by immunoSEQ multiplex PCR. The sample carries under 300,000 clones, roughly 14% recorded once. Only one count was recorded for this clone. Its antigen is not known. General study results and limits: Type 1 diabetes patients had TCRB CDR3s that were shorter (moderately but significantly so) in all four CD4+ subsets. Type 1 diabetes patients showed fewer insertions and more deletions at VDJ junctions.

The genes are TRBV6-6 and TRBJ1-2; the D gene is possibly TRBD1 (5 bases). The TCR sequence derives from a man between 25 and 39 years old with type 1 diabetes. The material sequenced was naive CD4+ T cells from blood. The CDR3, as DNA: TGTGCCAGCAGTTACGCAGGGAACCCTAACTATGGCTACACCTTC. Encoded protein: CASSYAGNPNYGYTF.